Shown below are 7 T cell receptor beta chains from a single sample sequenced in a study of blood T cell repertoires in COVID-19 (dated by TCRdb to about 2020). Library prep was done by the immunoSEQ multiplex PCR assay. TCRdb mirrors the immuneACCESS table, restricted to in-frame sequences. Some clones are absent from its copies; in checked studies, under half trace to an unresolved V gene, and the reason for the others is unknown. This sample lists about 220,000 clones; around 83% were detected once. The ten largest clones take up around 9.5% of the sample. The sample taken for sequencing was peripheral blood. Receptors originate from a man aged 50 to 59 with active or convalescent COVID-19.

The chain recombines TRBV19 with TRBJ2-7, with TRBD2 matching 7 bases. The V segment lost 3 bases and the J segment 6 bases; nucleotides outside the gene matches: 14. The germline V gene encodes CDR1 LNHDA and CDR2 SQIVND (reference sequence). The CDR3 sequence is 16 residues long. CDR3 amino acids: CASSMHQAGFSFEQYF. CDR3 nucleotides: TGTGCCAGTAGTATGCATCAAGCGGGATTCTCGTTCGAGCAGTACTTC.

In nucleotides, the CDR3 is TGTGCCAGCAGCCTCTATAGCGGGGGGGCAGAGACCCAGTACTTC. Protein product: CASSLYSGGAETQYF. The chain couples TRBV7-2 to TRBJ2-5, with 11 bases fitting TRBD2. With V trimmed by 5 bases and J by 4 bases, 6 bases remained unmatched. The CDR3 length is 15 residues. From germline, CDR1 is SGHTA and CDR2 FQGNSA.

The chain is built from TRBV10-2 and TRBJ1-5, with unresolved D. V lost 2 bases and J 2 bases, leaving 10 bases between the germline ends. This CDR3 spans 15 amino acids. Looked up from germline, CDR1 is WSHSY and CDR2 is SAAADI. The CDR3 here is CASSEEGMGNQPQHF. In nucleotides, the CDR3 is TGCGCCAGCAGTGAGGAGGGTATGGGCAATCAGCCCCAGCATTTT.

The chain joins TRBV7-2 to TRBJ2-4, with 9 bases fitting TRBD1. The CDR3 runs to 15 residues. Germline values: CDR1 SGHTA, CDR2 FQGNSA. V lost 5 bases and J lost 7; bases outside the gene matches: 9. CDR3 DNA sequence: TGTGCCAGCAGCCCCCAACAGGGGGCTTGGAACATTCAGTACTTC. The encoded protein is CASSPQQGAWNIQYF.

This chain joins TRBV19 and TRBJ2-4; 8 positions agree with TRBD1. This CDR3 is built from 16 residues. Germline V gives CDR1 LNHDA, CDR2 SQIVND (reference sequence). Trimming at V came to 1 base and at J to 6 bases, leaving 8 bases not matched to a gene. The CDR3 is CASSIGPRGLGNIQYF. As DNA, the CDR3 is TGTGCCAGTAGTATAGGCCCCAGGGGGCTAGGAAACATTCAGTACTTC.

This chain joins TRBV2 and TRBJ2-1; weak D call: TRBD2 (6 bases). Deletions cut 2 bases from V and 11 bases from J, with 13 bases between. Germline-derived CDR1 and CDR2 are SNHLY and FYNNEI. The CDR3 runs to 13 residues. In DNA form, the CDR3 reads TGTGCCAGCAGTGAAATTGCGGGACCAAAGCAGTTCTTC. Protein product: CASSEIAGPKQFF.

This chain joins TRBV18 and TRBJ1-1, with TRBD1 identical over 7 bases. Trimming at V came to 4 bases and at J to 4 bases, leaving 12 bases not matched to a gene. The CDR3 consists of 16 residues. Germline assignment: CDR1 KGHSH and CDR2 LQKENI. The CDR3 protein is CASSLGPGGQGTEAFF. CDR3 in DNA: TGTGCCAGCTCACTAGGCCCAGGGGGGCAGGGCACTGAAGCTTTCTTT.